This T cell receptor beta chain was observed in a study of vaccination and CD4 T cells after COVID-19. In the study overall: Participants received two doses of either BNT162b2 or mRNA-1273 vaccine.

For this clonotype: Its cognate antigen is unknown.

Trimming cost V 4 bases and J 1 base, with 10 bases left between them. Per germline, CDR1 KGHSH and CDR2 LQKENI. CDR3 length: 14 amino acids. Stated treatment: roughly 11-day PBMC culture with coronavirus spike peptide pools or control peptides (ViraFEST assay). The unexposed donor provided CD4+ T cells, which were taken before the COVID-19 pandemic (2011-2018). Two million PBMCs went into each well for culture with around 10 IU/ml IL-2 and roughly 9 ug/ml peptide pools. The Oncomine TCR Beta short-read assay generated sequence data from the DNA of cultured CD4+ T cells. It was cultured CD4+ T cells from which genomic DNA was extracted. TCRdb reprocessed the PCR reads with MiXCR, giving one entry per CDR3 protein. The repertoire has roughly 8,000 distinct CDR3 sequences, over 25% of them found once; the top ten carry approximately 14%.

J is TRBJ2-5 and V is TRBV18; D is possibly TRBD1 (6 bases). The TCR sequence derives from a human donor in good health. Sequenced input: CD4+ T cells from blood, cultured in vitro. CDR3 DNA sequence: TGTGCCAGCTCACAACTGACAGGCCAAGAGACCCAGTACTTC. As protein: CASSQLTGQETQYF.